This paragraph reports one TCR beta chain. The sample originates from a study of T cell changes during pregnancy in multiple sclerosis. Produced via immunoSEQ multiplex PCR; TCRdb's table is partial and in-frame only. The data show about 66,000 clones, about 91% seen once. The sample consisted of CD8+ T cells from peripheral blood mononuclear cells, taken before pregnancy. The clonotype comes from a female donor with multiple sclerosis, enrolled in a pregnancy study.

This CDR3 reads CSVVKYGEQFF. The CDR3, as DNA: TGCAGCGTTGTGAAGTATGGCGAGCAGTTCTTC. V is TRBV29-1 and J is TRBJ2-1; D gene unclear. V was cut by 4 bases and J by 10 bases, with 11 bases left in between. CDR3 size: 11 residues. CDR1 and CDR2 (germline): SQVTM, ANQGSEA.